The 20 T cell receptor beta chains below all came from one sample that was sequenced in a study of T cell clonality in common variable immunodeficiency. Study-wide points: Fewer deletions and N-nucleotide insertions were reportedly seen in common variable immunodeficiency TCR beta sequences.

The method was immunoSEQ multiplex PCR; TCRdb's version includes in-frame clones alone and lacks a portion of them. Recorded here are 25,000 to 35,000 clones, none singletons. These receptors' targets are unknown. Sequencing was done on a sample of peripheral blood mononuclear cells. These receptors were taken from a human donor with common variable immunodeficiency.

This clone was detected ten times or more. The read falls 3 residues short of the CDR3 end, and the missing part is taken from the germline J gene. The rearrangement uses TRBV18 and TRBJ1-1, with 7 nucleotides matching TRBD1. The CDR3 spans 13 residues. Per germline, CDR1 KGHSH and CDR2 LQKENI. The sequenced part of the CDR3 DNA is TGTGCCAGCTCACCCGGGACAGAAATGGAA. The encoded protein is CASSPGTEME. The whole CDR3 reads CASSPGTEMEAFF. Based on the CDR3 plus reference TRBV18 and TRBJ1-1, the full variable domain is NAGVMQNPRHLVRRRGQEARLRCSPMKGHSHVYWYRQLPEEGLKFMVYLQKENIIDESGMPKERFSAEFPKEGPSILRIQQVVRGDSAAYFCASSPGTEMEAFFGQGTRLTVV.

A word on this clone: The read terminates 3 residues ahead of where the CDR3 ends, so the germline J gene completes it. This chain joins TRBV7-2 and TRBJ2-3; D gene ambiguous. The CDR3 has 14 amino acids. CDR1 is SGHTA, CDR2 FQGNSA, per germline. The germline V and J ends were trimmed by 6 bases and 0 bases, with 10 bases remaining between them. The CDR3 protein is CASRSQLSTDTQYF. Partial CDR3 DNA: TGTGCCAGCAGGTCACAGTTGAGCACAGATACG.

The table lists this clone with many counts. CDR3 DNA (partial): TGTGCCAGCAGCGGGGGACAGGATAGCAATCAGCCC. It encodes CASSGGQDSNQP. The full-length CDR3 reads as CASSGGQDSNQPQHF. The V gene is TRBV7-6, the J gene TRBJ1-5; 8 nucleotides line up with TRBD1. The CDR3 goes on 3 residues after the read ends, and that part is filled in from the germline J gene. The trim removed 5 bases at V and 0 bases at J, leaving 3 bases unmatched. The CDR3 is 15 residues long. Germline V lookup: CDR1 SGHVS, CDR2 FNYEAQ.

This clone was seen only a few times. The read ends 3 residues shy of where the CDR3 ends; the end is completed using the germline J gene. The V gene is TRBV7-6, the J gene TRBJ1-6; 9 bases line up with TRBD1. Unmatched junction bases numbered 5, after V lost 5 bases and J lost 6 bases. The length of the CDR3 is 15 residues. The germline V gene encodes CDR1 SGHVS and CDR2 FNYEAQ. CDR3 amino acids: CASSLGQGSNSPLHF. The covered CDR3 bases are TGTGCCAGCAGCCTCGGACAGGGGAGTAATTCACCC.

In this sample, this clone turned up many times. The CDR3 end is not reached by the read, which stops 3 residues before it; the germline J gene fills it in. The genes are TRBV5-1 and TRBJ2-7; TRBD1 is a possible D gene (5 bases). CDR1 and CDR2 (germline): SGHRS, YFSETQ. Trimming left V 3 bases short and J 2 bases short, with 12 bases between. This CDR3 comprises 14 residues. CDR3 residues: CASSSRQSPYEQYF. CDR3 bases read: TGCGCCAGCAGCTCGAGACAGTCACCCTACGAG.

This clone was seen repeatedly, ten times or more. The covered CDR3 bases are TGTGCCAGCAGCGTAACCCGGGACAGGGTTTCCGAG. It codes for CASSVTRDRVSE. The complete CDR3 sequence is CASSVTRDRVSEQYF. V and J are TRBV7-2 and TRBJ2-7, with 9 positions matching TRBD1. The missing CDR3 end, 3 residues past where the read stops, is filled in from the germline J gene. Germline V lookup: CDR1 SGHTA, CDR2 FQGNSA. This CDR3 has 15 amino acids. V gave up 5 bases and J gave up 6 bases; unmatched junction bases: 11.

As regards this clone: The read falls 3 residues short of the CDR3 end, and the missing part is taken from the germline J gene. The chain links TRBV2 to TRBJ1-2, with a weak D call TRBD1 (6 bases). Germline lookup yields CDR1 SNHLY and CDR2 FYNNEI. The CDR3 is 14 amino acids. The covered CDR3 bases are TGTGCCAGCAGTGAAGGGGCAGGGGATGGCGGC. Translating gives CASSEGAGDGG. The whole CDR3 protein reads CASSEGAGDGGYTF.

By share, this clone counts as medium-sized. The read finishes 3 residues shy of the CDR3 end, and the germline J gene is used to complete it. This chain connects TRBV5-6 to TRBJ1-5; D uncertain. Germline-derived CDR1 and CDR2 are SGHDT and YYEEEE. Deletions cut 0 bases from V and 6 bases from J, with 10 bases between. The CDR3 has 14 amino acids. The CDR3 bases that were read are TGTGCCAGCAGCTTGGGTATAAGGGCTCAGCCC. Encoded protein: CASSLGIRAQP. The whole CDR3 region reads CASSLGIRAQPQHF. The variable domain in full, with the rest retrieved from reference TRBV5-6 and TRBJ1-5, is DAGVTQSPTHLIKTRGQQVTLRCSPKSGHDTVSWYQQALGQGPQFIFQYYEEEERQRGNFPDRFSGHQFPNYSSELNVNALLLGDSALYLCASSLGIRAQPQHFGDGTRLSIL.

At least ten counts were recorded for this clone. Coverage ceases 3 residues before the CDR3 finishes, and the germline J gene fills in the end. This chain connects TRBV20-1 to TRBJ2-1; 10 nucleotides align to TRBD2. The V segment lost 5 bases and the J segment 5 bases; nucleotides outside the gene matches: 9. The V gene's germline CDR1 is DFQATT and CDR2 SNEGSKA (reference sequence). CDR3 length: 15 amino acids. The CDR3 spells CSALAAGGPNNEQFF. The part of the CDR3 DNA that was read is TGCAGTGCTCTAGCAGCGGGGGGGCCAAACAATGAG.

Concerning this clone itself: The DNA ends 3 residues before the CDR3 does, and the rest of the CDR3 is filled in from the germline J gene. The chain employs TRBV2 and TRBJ1-2; weak D call: TRBD1 (5 bases). Germline lookup yields CDR1 SNHLY and CDR2 FYNNEI. Trimming took 2 bases from V and 3 from J, leaving 7 bases between them. This CDR3 has 13 amino acids. The DNA read from the CDR3 is TGTGCCAGCAGTGAACAGGGCTACTATGGC. Its protein is CASSEQGYYG. The complete CDR3 protein is CASSEQGYYGYTF.

This clone was observed a few times. The observed sequence ends 3 residues before the CDR3 terminus, with the missing tail filled in from the germline J gene. The chain combines TRBV7-9 with TRBJ2-5; D unclear. Between the trimmed V and J ends, which lost 5 bases and 2 bases, there was a span of 6 bases. Germline CDR1 is SEHNR and CDR2 is FQNEAQ (reference sequence). CDR3 size: 12 residues. The CDR3 region is CASSLTQETQYF. The sequenced CDR3 bases are TGTGCCAGCAGCCTAACGCAAGAGACC.

This clone was seen repeatedly, ten times or more. The read gets to within 3 residues of the CDR3 end, and the germline J gene fills in the rest. The V gene is TRBV13, the J gene TRBJ2-1; a possible D gene is TRBD1 (5 bases). Trimming removed 3 bases from V and 2 bases from J, with 11 bases in between. CDR1 and CDR2 from the germline V gene are PRHDT and FYEKMQ (reference sequence). The CDR3 length is 15 residues. Partial CDR3 DNA: TGTGCCAGCAGCTTGGAAGGGGCTACCTACAATGAG. This encodes CASSLEGATYNE. The CDR3 reads in full as CASSLEGATYNEQFF.

Partial CDR3 DNA: TGTGCCAGCAGCTTGGCAGGGTCCCAAGGC. Protein sequence: CASSLAGSQG. The entire CDR3 protein is CASSLAGSQGYTF. V gene TRBV7-2 combines with J gene TRBJ1-2, with D maybe TRBD1 (5 bases). The read finishes 3 residues shy of the CDR3 end, and the germline J gene is used to complete it. The germline V gene encodes CDR1 SGHTA and CDR2 FQGNSA. CDR3 length: 13 amino acids.

This clone was observed a handful of times. The DNA read from the CDR3 is TGTGCCAGTAGGTCAGAGGGGGGGGGCGCCCGCTCTGGGGCCAACGTC. Translating it yields CASRSEGGGARSGANV. The entire CDR3 protein reads CASRSEGGGARSGANVLTF. The V gene is TRBV19, the J gene TRBJ2-6, with D perhaps TRBD2 (7 bases). The missing CDR3 end, 3 residues past where the read stops, is filled in from the germline J gene. Germline CDR1 LNHDA, CDR2 SQIVND (reference sequence). V was shortened by 6 bases and J by 0 bases, with 21 bases between the two germline ends. The CDR3 totals 19 residues. Looking up the rest from reference TRBV19 and TRBJ2-6 gives the full variable domain: DGGITQSPKYLFRKEGQNVTLSCEQNLNHDAMYWYRQDPGQGLRLIYYSQIVNDFQKGDIAEGYSVSREKKESFPLTVTSAQKNPTAFYLCASRSEGGGARSGANVLTFGAGSRLTVL.

Comment on this clone: The missing CDR3 end, 3 residues past where the read stops, is filled in from the germline J gene. V is TRBV7-2 and J is TRBJ2-3; 9 nucleotides line up with TRBD1. This CDR3 spans 14 amino acids. Losses at the gene ends were 7 bases for V and 1 base for J; bases not matched to a gene: 3. Germline V gene data show CDR1 as SGHTA and CDR2 as FQGNSA. CDR3 amino acids: CASKRTGGTDTQYF. The part of the CDR3 DNA that was read is TGTGCCAGCAAAAGGACAGGGGGCACAGATACG.

This clone occurred a few times. The read is 3 residues too short to cover the CDR3 end, so that end is filled in from the germline J gene. The J gene is TRBJ1-1, the V gene TRBV7-9; D perhaps matches TRBD1 (5 bases). The CDR3 totals 13 residues. Germline assignment: CDR1 SEHNR and CDR2 FQNEAQ (reference sequence). V was pared by 2 bases and J by 6 bases, with 10 bases between. The sequenced part of the CDR3 DNA is TGTGCCAGCAGCTTACGAGACAGCGCTGAA. Translating it yields CASSLRDSAE. The full CDR3 protein reads CASSLRDSAEAFF.

This clone has just a few counts. The missing CDR3 end, 3 residues past where the read stops, is filled in from the germline J gene. The rearrangement joins TRBV18 to TRBJ2-3; a weak D match, TRBD1 (5 bases). V lost 3 bases and J lost 2, with 15 bases in between. The CDR3 consists of 16 residues. CDR1 is KGHSH, CDR2 LQKENI, per germline. The sequenced CDR3 bases are TGTGCCAGCTCACCGGGGTCCAGGGCTACCACAGATACG. As protein: CASSPGSRATTDT. The CDR3 reads in full as CASSPGSRATTDTQYF.

In its sample, this clone was seen a few times. The missing CDR3 end, 3 residues past where the read stops, is filled in from the germline J gene. The gene calls are TRBV5-1 and TRBJ2-3; 9 nucleotides align to TRBD2. This CDR3 is 14 amino acids long. Germline values: CDR1 SGHRS, CDR2 YFSETQ. Trimming removed 7 bases from V and 1 base from J; junction bases left unmatched: 4. CDR3 bases read: TGCGCCAGCTTGGCTAGCGGGGGCACAGATACG. It is translated as CASLASGGTDT. The entire CDR3 is CASLASGGTDTQYF.

There are many counts of this clone. The CDR3 end lies 3 residues beyond the end of the read and is filled in from the germline J gene. The rearrangement links TRBV5-6 to TRBJ1-1; D is unclear. Germline CDR1 is SGHDT and CDR2 is YYEEEE. The CDR3 extends over 13 amino acids. The CDR3 is CASSLVRSPGAFF. Incomplete CDR3 DNA: TGTGCCAGCAGCTTGGTCAGGTCACCGGGG.

Notes on this clone: The sequence runs out 3 residues before the end of the CDR3; the remainder is reconstructed from the germline J gene. The chain links TRBV20-1 to TRBJ2-1, with D perhaps matching TRBD2 (5 bases). The germline V gene has CDR1 DFQATT and CDR2 SNEGSKA (reference sequence). Trimming took off 5 bases at V and 1 base at J, with 9 bases between the two ends. This CDR3 is 13 amino acids long. CDR3 in amino acids: CSAEAVSYNEQFF. The sequenced CDR3 bases are TGCAGTGCTGAAGCGGTGTCCTACAATGAG.